Each of the 5 T cell receptor beta chains below was sequenced from the same sample in a study of cytomegalovirus exposure and HLA in healthy donors (dated by TCRdb to the late 2010s). The receptor library was made with the immunoSEQ multiplex PCR assay. In TCRdb, the immuneACCESS table is reduced to in-frame sequences with V and J assigned. These tables do not hold every clone; where another copy was compared, an unresolved V gene accounts for under half, and the others remain unexplained. Here the sample has 100,000 to 150,000 clones; 95% to 97% occur a single time. The ten biggest clones cover approximately 1.5% of the sample. The sample taken for sequencing was PBMCs. The receptors were gathered from a man aged 18 to 35 in good health and CMV-seronegative.

The chain joins TRBV30 to TRBJ2-1, with D possibly matching TRBD2 (6 bases). Germline CDR1 is GTSNPN and CDR2 is SVGIG (reference sequence). The CDR3 sequence is 16 residues long. V lost 6 bases, J lost 8 bases, and 26 bases lay in between. DNA of the CDR3: TGTGCCTGCGGTTGGGCACTAGCCTACTCCCAGGATGAGCAGTTCTTC. Amino acids: CACGWALAYSQDEQFF.

The V call is TRBV6-5, the J call TRBJ2-5, with 7 bases lining up with TRBD2. CDR1 and CDR2 (germline): MNHEY, SVGAGI. The CDR3 contains 13 residues. V was clipped by 4 bases and J by 3 bases; unmatched bases: 2. For the CDR3, the DNA is TGTGCCAGCAGTTGGGACTACGAAGAGACCCAGTACTTC. Residues: CASSWDYEETQYF.

The chain links TRBV7-8 to TRBJ1-2, with a weak D call TRBD1 (5 bases). The CDR3 covers 11 residues. The V and J ends lost 10 bases and 3 bases respectively, with 9 bases between them. Germline CDR1 is SGHVS and CDR2 is FQNEAQ. CDR3 sequence (DNA): TGTGCCATCGGGGGAGACTATGGCTACACCTTC. Its translation is CAIGGDYGYTF.

The gene calls are TRBV7-9 and TRBJ2-7; possible D gene TRBD1, 5 bases. The CDR3 extends over 13 amino acids. In germline, CDR1 is SEHNR, CDR2 FQNEAQ (reference sequence). The ends were cut back, 5 bases at V and 2 bases at J, with 10 bases in the middle. In nucleotides, the CDR3 is TGTGCCAGCAGCACGACAGTTACCTACGAGCAGTACTTC. Amino acids: CASSTTVTYEQYF. Full variable domain (outside the CDR3, taken from reference TRBV7-9 and TRBJ2-7): DTGVSQNPRHKITKRGQNVTFRCDPISEHNRLYWYRQTLGQGPEFLTYFQNEAQLEKSRLLSDRFSAERPKGSFSTLEIQRTEQGDSAMYLCASSTTVTYEQYFGPGTRLTVT.

V gene TRBV27 combines with J gene TRBJ2-1, with D possibly TRBD2 on 5 matching bases. Germline V gene sequence: CDR1 MNHEY, CDR2 SMNVEV (reference sequence). The V and J ends lost 7 bases and 7 bases respectively, with 14 bases between them. This CDR3 has 13 residues. This CDR3 reads CASNGYGENEQFF. In nucleotides, the CDR3 is TGTGCCAGCAATGGCTACGGGGAGAATGAGCAGTTCTTC.